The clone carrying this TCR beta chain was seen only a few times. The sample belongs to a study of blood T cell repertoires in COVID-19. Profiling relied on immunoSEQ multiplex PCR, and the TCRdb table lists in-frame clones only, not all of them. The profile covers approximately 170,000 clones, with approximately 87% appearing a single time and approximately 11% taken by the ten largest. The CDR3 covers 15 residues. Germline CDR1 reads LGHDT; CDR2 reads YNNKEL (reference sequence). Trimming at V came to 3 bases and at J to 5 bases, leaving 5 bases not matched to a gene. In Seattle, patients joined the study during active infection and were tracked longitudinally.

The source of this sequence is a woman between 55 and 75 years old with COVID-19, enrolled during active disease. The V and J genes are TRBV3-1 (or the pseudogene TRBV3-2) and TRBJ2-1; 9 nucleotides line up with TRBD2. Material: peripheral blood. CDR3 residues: CASSHAAGGHNEQFF. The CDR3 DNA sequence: TGTGCCAGCAGCCATGCGGCGGGAGGGCACAATGAGCAGTTCTTC.